Following are 16 T cell receptor beta chains from one sample sequenced in a study of T cells in Graves' hyperthyroidism and ophthalmopathy. The CDR3 regions of TCR beta were amplified from RNA transcripts. An initial round of RT-PCR targeting the TCR CDR3 relied on the HTBI primer set. TCRdb processed the multiplex PCR reads anew with MiXCR; each CDR3 protein has one entry. The repertoire consists of approximately 410,000 distinct CDR3 sequences, with roughly an eighth occurring once and the leading ten covering 5.3%. Sequencing was carried out using blood. The receptors here all came from a woman younger than 30 with Graves' hyperthyroidism.

This clonotype was recorded a few times. The chain employs TRBV4-3 and TRBJ2-4; possible D gene TRBD2, 5 bases. V was pared by 1 base and J by 1 base, with 8 bases between. This CDR3 has 15 amino acids. Germline CDR1 is LGHNA and CDR2 is YSLEER. The CDR3 nucleotides read TGCGCCAGCAGCCAAGCTCTAGCCGCCAAAAACATTCAGTACTTC. Translation: CASSQALAAKNIQYF.

The CDR3 loop is CASSPNPLAGGWYEQFF. CDR3 nucleotides: TGTGCCAGCAGCCCCAACCCTCTAGCGGGAGGGTGGTATGAGCAGTTCTTC. The chain couples TRBV13 to TRBJ2-1; 12 nucleotides align to TRBD2. J gave up 8 bases and V 5 bases, and 13 bases lay outside the gene matches. The germline V gene encodes CDR1 PRHDT and CDR2 FYEKMQ (reference sequence). The CDR3 has 17 residues.

This clonotype came up many times. The V and J genes are TRBV5-6 and TRBJ1-1; D is unresolved. V shed 0 bases and J shed 6 bases, with 12 bases lying between them. CDR1 and CDR2 from the germline V gene are SGHDT and YYEEEE. This CDR3 has 14 amino acids. The CDR3 region has the DNA TGTGCCAGCAGCTTGGAATCCAACGACGCTGAAGCTTTCTTT. Its protein product is CASSLESNDAEAFF.

This clonotype turned up a few times. This sequence joins TRBV6-6 and TRBJ2-1, with unresolved D. The V gene's germline CDR1 is MNHNY and CDR2 SVGAGI (reference sequence). Trimming removed 0 bases from V and 6 bases from J, with 12 bases in between. The CDR3 totals 15 residues. The CDR3 nucleotides are TGTGCCAGCAGTTACTCTGGCAGTCGGTCCAATGAGCAGTTCTTC. This codes for CASSYSGSRSNEQFF.

The chain carries TRBV7-2 and TRBJ2-3; 10 bases map to TRBD2. V dropped 5 bases and J dropped 1; count of bases not matched to a gene: 12. Germline CDR1 SGHTA, CDR2 FQGNSA. CDR3 length: 18 residues. This CDR3 reads CASSPFNPLAGGTDTQYF. In nucleotides, the CDR3 is TGTGCCAGCAGCCCCTTCAACCCGCTAGCGGGGGGCACAGATACGCAGTATTTT.

The table lists this clonotype with many counts. The CDR3 region is CASSTEWTGELFF. The CDR3 DNA reads as TGTGCCAGCAGCACAGAATGGACCGGGGAGCTGTTTTTT. The rearrangement uses TRBV11-1 and TRBJ2-2; no reliable D call. The CDR3 has 13 amino acids. The germline V gene encodes CDR1 SGHAT and CDR2 FQDESV (reference sequence). V lost 5 bases, J lost 5 bases, and 9 bases lay in between. Based on the CDR3 plus reference TRBV11-1 and TRBJ2-2, the full variable domain is EAEVAQSPRYKITEKSQAVAFWCDPISGHATLYWYRQILGQGPELLVQFQDESVVDDSQLPKDRFSAERLKGVDSTLKIQPAELGDSAMYLCASSTEWTGELFFGEGSRLTVL.

In nucleotides, the CDR3 is TGTGCCACCAGCAGGGAGGGTGTAGGGGGCACTGAAGCTTTCTTT. Translated, it gives CATSREGVGGTEAFF. V gene TRBV15 combines with J gene TRBJ1-1; D might be TRBD1 (6 bases). The ends were cut back, 3 bases at V and 4 bases at J, with 15 bases in the middle. Looked up from germline, CDR1 is LNHNV and CDR2 is YYDKDF (reference sequence). This CDR3 has 15 residues.

The chain employs TRBV4-3 and TRBJ2-2, with unresolved D. The ends were cut back, 2 bases at V and 7 bases at J, with 14 bases in the middle. Germline V gene lookup returns CDR1 LGHNA and CDR2 YSLEER. The length of the CDR3 is 15 residues. The CDR3 region is CASSQTRTTHGELFF. CDR3 nucleotides: TGCGCCAGCAGCCAAACCAGGACGACACACGGGGAGCTGTTTTTT.

This clonotype was seen ten or more times. The chain uses TRBV2 and TRBJ2-7, with 7 bases fitting TRBD1. Germline V lookup: CDR1 SNHLY, CDR2 FYNNEI. The CDR3 contains 13 residues. The J segment lost 3 bases and the V segment lost 9 bases, leaving 8 bases of the junction unmatched. The CDR3 sequence: CASIPDRRYEQYF. Written as DNA, the CDR3 is TGTGCCAGTATTCCGGACAGGCGCTACGAGCAGTACTTC.

The chain links TRBV15 to TRBJ2-5; 10 bases line up with TRBD1. CDR3 size: 14 residues. V trimming: 3 bases; J trimming: 3 bases; junction bases outside the gene matches: 1. In germline, CDR1 is LNHNV, CDR2 YYDKDF (reference sequence). The CDR3 sequence: CATSRTGGEETQYF. CDR3 sequence (DNA): TGTGCCACCAGCAGGACAGGGGGCGAAGAGACCCAGTACTTC. The full variable domain, completed using reference TRBV15 and TRBJ2-5, is DAMVIQNPRYQVTQFGKPVTLSCSQTLNHNVMYWYQQKSSQAPKLLFHYYDKDFNNEADTPDNFQSRRPNTSFCFLDIRSPGLGDTAMYLCATSRTGGEETQYFGPGTRLLVL.

This clonotype was seen only a few times. The chain combines TRBV4-2 with TRBJ2-7, with D maybe TRBD1 (5 bases). Germline lookup yields CDR1 LGHNA and CDR2 YNFKEQ. The V and J ends lost 4 bases and 0 bases respectively, with 10 bases between them. There are 14 residues in the CDR3. The CDR3 coding sequence is TGTGCCAGCAGCCCCGAAGGGGCCTCCTACGAGCAGTACTTC. Protein sequence: CASSPEGASYEQYF.

This clonotype appeared many times. As DNA, the CDR3 is TGCAGTGCTAGCCCCAGGGTCGGCACCGGGGAGCTGTTTTTT. It encodes CSASPRVGTGELFF. The chain carries TRBV20-1 and TRBJ2-2, with D perhaps TRBD1 (5 bases). The CDR3 totals 14 residues. V shed 3 bases and J shed 4 bases, with 12 bases lying between them. Germline assignment: CDR1 DFQATT and CDR2 SNEGSKA (reference sequence).

This clonotype was counted between two and nine times. The gene calls are TRBV7-9 and TRBJ2-5; 8 nucleotides line up with TRBD2. V shed 4 bases, J shed 5 bases, and the junction held 12 bases outside the gene matches. Germline V gives CDR1 SEHNR, CDR2 FQNEAQ (reference sequence). The CDR3 spans 16 residues. The CDR3 sequence is CASSSPSQAGVETQYF. The CDR3 bases are TGTGCCAGCAGCTCACCTAGTCAAGCGGGAGTTGAGACCCAGTACTTC.

The table lists this clonotype with many counts. The V and J genes are TRBV7-4 and TRBJ1-5; D is unclear. V was clipped by 5 bases and J by 3 bases, with 14 bases between them. The CDR3 has 15 residues. Per germline, CDR1 SGHVT and CDR2 SQSDAQ. In nucleotides, the CDR3 is TGTGCCAGCAGCACCACGGACGGGAACAATCAGCCCCAGCATTTT. Amino acid sequence: CASSTTDGNNQPQHF.

In its sample, this clonotype was seen many times. This chain joins TRBV14 and TRBJ2-7; no clear D gene. The V end was cut by 1 base, the J end by 4 bases, with 14 bases between. Germline CDR1 is SGHDN and CDR2 is FVKESK. There are 15 residues in the CDR3. The CDR3 loop reads CASSQGGRGQYEQYF. The DNA of the CDR3 is TGTGCCAGCAGCCAAGGCGGACGTGGTCAGTACGAGCAGTACTTC.

This chain links TRBV5-1 with TRBJ2-7; 10 bases match TRBD2. V was pared by 5 bases and J by 2 bases, with 10 bases of the junction left unmatched. The CDR3 covers 16 residues. Germline V gives CDR1 SGHRS, CDR2 YFSETQ. The CDR3 loop reads CASSPHIAGGTYEQYF. For the CDR3, the DNA is TGCGCCAGCAGTCCGCATATAGCGGGAGGTACCTACGAGCAGTACTTC. Full variable domain (missing parts from reference TRBV5-1 and TRBJ2-7): KAGVTQTPRYLIKTRGQQVTLSCSPISGHRSVSWYQQTPGQGLQFLFEYFSETQRNKGNFPGRFSGRQFSNSRSEMNVSTLELGDSALYLCASSPHIAGGTYEQYFGPGTRLTVT.